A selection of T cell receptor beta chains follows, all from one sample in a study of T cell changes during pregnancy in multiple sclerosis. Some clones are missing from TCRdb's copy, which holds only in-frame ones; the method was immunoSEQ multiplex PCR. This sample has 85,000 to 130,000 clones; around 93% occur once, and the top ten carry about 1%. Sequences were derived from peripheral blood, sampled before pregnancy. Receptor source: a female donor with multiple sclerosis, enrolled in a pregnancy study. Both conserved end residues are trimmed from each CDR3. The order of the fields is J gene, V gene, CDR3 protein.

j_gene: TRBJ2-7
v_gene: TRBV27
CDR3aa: ASKPGQKYEQY

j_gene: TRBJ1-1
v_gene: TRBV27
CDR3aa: ASSRAGPGDTEAF

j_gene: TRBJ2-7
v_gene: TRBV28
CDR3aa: ASSFPSDRGNEQY

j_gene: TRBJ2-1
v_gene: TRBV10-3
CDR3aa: AIGSGLGVYNEQF

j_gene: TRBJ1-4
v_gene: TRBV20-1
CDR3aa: SARQDEKLF

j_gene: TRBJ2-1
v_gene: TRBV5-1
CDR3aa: ASSLMPSGGYNEQF

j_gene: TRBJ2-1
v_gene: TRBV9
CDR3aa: ASSTSGSYNEQF

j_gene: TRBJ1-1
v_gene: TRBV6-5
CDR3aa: ASSYSPGGTEAF

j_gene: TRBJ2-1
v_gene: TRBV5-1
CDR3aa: ASSLVAGTGEQF

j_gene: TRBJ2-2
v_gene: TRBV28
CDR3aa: ASSFAGTGYTGELF

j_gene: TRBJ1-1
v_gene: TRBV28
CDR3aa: ASSLIGGHTEAF

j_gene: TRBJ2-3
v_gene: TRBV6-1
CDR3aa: ASSGNRGADTQY

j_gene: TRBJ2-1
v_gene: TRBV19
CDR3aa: ASSIGGTGGDNEQF

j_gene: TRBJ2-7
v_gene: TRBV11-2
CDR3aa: ASRPTASYEQY

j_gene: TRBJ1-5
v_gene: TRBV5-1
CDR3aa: ASSLGTGGGQPQH

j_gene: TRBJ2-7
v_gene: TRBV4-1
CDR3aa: ASSSSGPGQGAYEQY

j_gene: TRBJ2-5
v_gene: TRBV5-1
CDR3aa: ATSTSGAPEETQY

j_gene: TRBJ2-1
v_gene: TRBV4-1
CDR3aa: ASSPGTSGYNEQF

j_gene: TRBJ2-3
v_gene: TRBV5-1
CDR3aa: ASRLARADTQY

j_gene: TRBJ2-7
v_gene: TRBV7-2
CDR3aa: ASSNQAGQGYEQY

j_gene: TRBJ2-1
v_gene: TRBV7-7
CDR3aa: ASSLDMSSYNEQF

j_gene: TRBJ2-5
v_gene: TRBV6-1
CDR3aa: ASRVLIGETQY